One sample yielded the 18 T cell receptor beta chains listed below, sequenced in a study of CD8 T cells in ankylosing spondylitis. TCRdb called the 5' RACE reads again in MiXCR, with one record for every CDR3 protein. The data show 150,000 to 200,000 distinct CDR3 sequences, 9.5% to 13% seen once. Sequencing was carried out using blood, either unsorted or a sorted T cell fraction (not recorded which). These receptors all come from a male donor with ankylosing spondylitis or in good health (not recorded which).

Details on this clonotype: With a much larger clone just one base away, this may be a read error. The CDR3 carries no conserved terminal phenylalanine or tryptophan, so it likely arises from a read error. This chain uses TRBV27 with TRBJ1-4; no definite D call. The V and J ends lost 6 bases and 1 base respectively, with 9 bases between them. Germline V gene lookup returns CDR1 MNHEY and CDR2 SMNVEV (reference sequence). There are 14 residues in the CDR3. DNA of the CDR3: TGTGCCAGCAGCCGTCAGCGAACTAATGAAAAACTGTTTTTA. Protein product: CASSRQRTNEKLFL.

In this sample, this clonotype turned up many times. This chain connects TRBV5-1 to TRBJ2-7, with D perhaps matching TRBD2 (5 bases). V lost 1 base and J 3 bases, leaving 8 bases between the germline ends. The length of the CDR3 is 13 residues. Germline V CDR1 and CDR2: SGHRS, YFSETQ. CDR3 amino acids: CASSLSGGYEQYF. As DNA, the CDR3 is TGCGCCAGCAGCTTGTCCGGAGGCTACGAGCAGTACTTC.

At least ten counts were recorded for this clonotype. The chain carries TRBV20-1 and TRBJ2-4, with TRBD1 identical over 7 bases. The junction had 14 bases not matched to a gene; V was cut back by 1 base and J by 5 bases. Germline V gene data show CDR1 as DFQATT and CDR2 as SNEGSKA (reference sequence). This CDR3 is 17 amino acids long. CDR3: CSARALRVRGMENIQYF. The CDR3 nucleotides are TGCAGTGCTAGAGCACTGAGGGTCAGGGGGATGGAAAACATTCAGTACTTC.

CDR3 nucleotides: TGCAGTGCTAGATGGCAGGGGGCAATCTCCTACGAGCAGTACTTC. This sequence encodes CSARWQGAISYEQYF. The J gene is TRBJ2-7, the V gene TRBV20-1, with 8 positions matching TRBD1. The junction had 6 bases not matched to a gene; V was cut back by 2 bases and J by 0 bases. The germline gives CDR1 DFQATT, CDR2 SNEGSKA (reference sequence). The CDR3 runs to 15 residues.

This clonotype showed up many times. V gene TRBV6-5 combines with J gene TRBJ2-1, with 16 bases lining up with TRBD2. This CDR3 has 19 amino acids. Germline CDR1 and CDR2: MNHEY and SVGAGI. Germline trimming cut 0 bases from V and 1 base from J; bases unmatched to any gene: 3. The CDR3 DNA follows: TGTGCCAGCAGTTACTCGGGACTAGCGGGAGGGTCATCCTACAATGAGCAGTTCTTC. This translates into CASSYSGLAGGSSYNEQFF.

The genes are TRBV20-1 and TRBJ2-2; D possibly corresponds to TRBD2 (6 bases). The V gene's germline CDR1 is DFQATT and CDR2 SNEGSKA (reference sequence). There are 13 residues in the CDR3. Trimming cost V 3 bases and J 5 bases, with 10 bases left between them. CDR3 sequence (DNA): TGCAGTGCTAGCGGAGGGTTTACCGGGGAGCTGTTTTTT. Its protein product is CSASGGFTGELFF.

Only a few counts were recorded for this clonotype. The J gene is TRBJ2-1, the V gene TRBV5-1, with D maybe TRBD1 (6 bases). Deletions cut 0 bases from V and 0 bases from J, with 10 bases between. The CDR3 totals 16 residues. The V gene's germline CDR1 is SGHRS and CDR2 YFSETQ. As DNA, the CDR3 is TGCGCCAGCAGCTTGGCAGGGGTCAACTCCTACAATGAGCAGTTCTTC. This translates into CASSLAGVNSYNEQFF.

The table lists this clonotype with many counts. J is TRBJ2-7 and V is TRBV12-3 or TRBV12-4, with D hard to call. The CDR3 has 15 amino acids. The V and J ends lost 2 bases and 3 bases respectively, with 14 bases between them. In DNA form, the CDR3 reads TGTGCCAGCAGTTTATACGTAACCAAGGGCTACGAGCAGTACTTC. It encodes CASSLYVTKGYEQYF.

The chain carries TRBV7-2 and TRBJ1-1; no firm D call. CDR1 and CDR2 (germline): SGHTA, FQGNSA. The CDR3 has 12 amino acids. The V and J ends lost 4 bases and 2 bases respectively, with 5 bases between them. The CDR3 loop reads CASSYENTEAFF. The CDR3 DNA is TGTGCCAGCAGCTACGAAAACACTGAAGCTTTCTTT.

This clonotype was picked up a small number of times. The chain uses TRBV20-1 and TRBJ1-1; no firm D call. The CDR3 length is 14 residues. Per germline, CDR1 DFQATT and CDR2 SNEGSKA (reference sequence). Trimming pared 6 bases from V and 4 bases from J, leaving 18 bases between. This CDR3 is CSASGGARSTEAFF. Written as DNA, the CDR3 is TGCAGTGCCAGTGGCGGTGCGCGGAGCACTGAAGCTTTCTTT.

Only a few counts were recorded for this clonotype. The V and J genes are TRBV6-2 or TRBV6-3 and TRBJ2-5; 7 positions match TRBD2. CDR3 length equals 15 residues. J lost 1 base, V lost 2 bases, and 4 bases had no gene match. Germline CDR1 is MNHEY and CDR2 is SVGEGT. The CDR3 DNA reads TGTGCCAGCAGTTACCCAGCGGGGAGCCAAGAGACCCAGTACTTC. The encoded protein is CASSYPAGSQETQYF.

V is TRBV11-2 and J is TRBJ2-1, with TRBD1 matching 9 bases. The CDR3 totals 15 residues. The germline V gene encodes CDR1 SGHAT and CDR2 FQNNGV. V was clipped by 4 bases and J by 4 bases; unmatched bases: 5. In nucleotides, the CDR3 is TGTGCCAGCAGCTCTTGGGGGACAGGGTACAATGAGCAGTTCTTC. It codes for CASSSWGTGYNEQFF.

The gene calls are TRBV30 and TRBJ2-1, with no clear D. V was clipped by 4 bases and J by 4 bases, with 11 bases between them. Per the germline V gene, CDR1 is GTSNPN and CDR2 is SVGIG (reference sequence). CDR3 length: 13 residues. The CDR3 DNA is TGTGCCTGGACCGTGCCTAATTACAATGAGCAGTTCTTC. Translated, it gives CAWTVPNYNEQFF.

For this clonotype: Just one base apart from a much larger clone, this may be a read error. The V gene is TRBV9, the J gene TRBJ2-5; D is unresolved. Germline CDR1 SGDLS, CDR2 YYNGEE. There are 14 residues in the CDR3. The V gene lost 0 bases and the J gene lost 1 base, with 7 bases spanning the gap. CDR3 bases: TGTGCCAGCAGCGTAGGAGGTTGCCAAGAGACCCAGTACTTC. Protein: CASSVGGCQETQYF.

This clonotype occurred many times. The V and J genes are TRBV28 and TRBJ1-2; no definite D call. Germline CDR1 and CDR2: MDHEN and SYDVKM. The length of the CDR3 is 13 residues. The V end was cut by 5 bases, the J end by 8 bases, with 15 bases between. The CDR3 reads CASSPTLNQGYTF. The DNA for the CDR3 is TGTGCCAGCAGTCCCACCCTAAATCAGGGCTACACCTTC.

This clonotype was detected ten times or more. This chain connects TRBV28 to TRBJ2-5; D remains ambiguous. Trimming took off 1 base at V and 5 bases at J, with 11 bases between the two ends. This CDR3 spans 14 amino acids. Germline lookup yields CDR1 MDHEN and CDR2 SYDVKM. CDR3 protein: CASSLLGGWETQYF. CDR3 in DNA: TGTGCCAGCAGTTTATTGGGTGGATGGGAGACCCAGTACTTC. The whole variable domain, filled in from reference TRBV28 and TRBJ2-5, reads DVKVTQSSRYLVKRTGEKVFLECVQDMDHENMFWYRQDPGLGLRLIYFSYDVKMKEKGDIPEGYSVSREKKERFSLILESASTNQTSMYLCASSLLGGWETQYFGPGTRLLVL.

This clonotype has a handful of counts. This chain links TRBV20-1 with TRBJ2-1, with D tentatively TRBD2 (6 bases). V lost 4 bases and J lost 7, with 14 bases in between. Germline lookup yields CDR1 DFQATT and CDR2 SNEGSKA (reference sequence). The CDR3 length is 13 residues. CDR3 nucleotide sequence: TGCAGTGCTAAGACTAGGAGTGGGAATGAGCAGTTCTTC. Translation gives CSAKTRSGNEQFF.

Many counts were recorded for this clonotype. This sequence joins TRBV19 and TRBJ2-7, with unresolved D. The V and J ends lost 5 bases and 12 bases respectively, with 5 bases between them. Germline V gene data show CDR1 as LNHDA and CDR2 as SQIVND (reference sequence). This CDR3 region has 8 residues. This chain's CDR3 is CASSPTYF. CDR3 coding DNA: TGTGCCAGTAGTCCCACGTACTTC. The variable domain in full, with the rest retrieved from reference TRBV19 and TRBJ2-7, is DGGITQSPKYLFRKEGQNVTLSCEQNLNHDAMYWYRQDPGQGLRLIYYSQIVNDFQKGDIAEGYSVSREKKESFPLTVTSAQKNPTAFYLCASSPTYFGPGTRLTVT.